One and the same sample provided the 26 T cell receptor beta chains below, sequenced in a study of blood T cell repertoires in COVID-19. Sequencing was performed with immunoSEQ multiplex PCR; in TCRdb, only in-frame clones are kept and a portion is missing. The sample comprises about 230,000 clones, approximately 89% of which are singletons, and 3.5% to 4.5% rests with the top ten. The material sequenced was PBMCs or T cells enriched from blood (not recorded which). The receptors come from a woman aged 25 to 39 with acute COVID-19.

This clone was observed many times. This chain connects TRBV9 to TRBJ1-3; D is unclear. The CDR3 consists of 14 residues. CDR1 and CDR2 (germline): SGDLS, YYNGEE. V lost 0 bases and J lost 0, with 4 bases in between. The chain's CDR3 is CASSVGHSGNTIYF. For the CDR3, the DNA is TGTGCCAGCAGCGTAGGACACTCTGGAAACACCATATATTTT.

V and J are TRBV2 and TRBJ1-5; D is possibly TRBD1 (5 bases). The CDR3 length is 13 residues. Per germline, CDR1 SNHLY and CDR2 FYNNEI. The V end lost 11 bases, the J end lost 5 bases, and 16 bases lay between the germline ends. This CDR3 is CAEGWGEDQPQHF. CDR3 in DNA: TGTGCCGAAGGGTGGGGGGAGGATCAGCCCCAGCATTTT.

The chain employs TRBV28 and TRBJ2-5; TRBD2 agrees at 12 bases. CDR3 length: 16 amino acids. The trim removed 5 bases at V and 5 bases at J, leaving 9 bases unmatched. The germline V gene has CDR1 MDHEN and CDR2 SYDVKM. CDR3: CASSPTSGGAAETQYF. The DNA for the CDR3 is TGTGCCAGCAGTCCGACTAGCGGGGGTGCGGCGGAGACCCAGTACTTC.

This clone was observed a single time. The V call is TRBV11-2, the J call TRBJ2-4; 9 bases agree with TRBD2. Germline V gene data show CDR1 as SGHAT and CDR2 as FQNNGV. This CDR3 contains 17 residues. V gave up 5 bases and J gave up 1 base; unmatched junction bases: 9. The CDR3 nucleotides read TGTGCCAGCAGCCAACGAGCGGGGGGTCTCGCCAAAAACATTCAGTACTTC. Translating it yields CASSQRAGGLAKNIQYF.

The chain has TRBV19 and TRBJ1-1, with D possibly being TRBD1 (5 bases). The V gene's germline CDR1 is LNHDA and CDR2 SQIVND (reference sequence). The V gene lost 8 bases and the J gene lost 8 bases, with 21 bases spanning the gap. This CDR3 is built from 14 residues. CDR3: CASRPSAGHNEAFF. The CDR3 DNA reads TGTGCCAGTCGACCCAGCGCAGGACACAACGAAGCTTTCTTT.

The chain links TRBV5-8 to TRBJ1-3; 8 bases are shared with TRBD1. With 3 bases clipped from V and 2 bases from J, the junction kept 7 bases outside the gene matches. The CDR3 length is 16 residues. The germline V gene encodes CDR1 SGHTS and CDR2 YDEGEE. CDR3 DNA: TGTGCCAGCAGCTCGTTTTTACAGGGGGCTGGAAACACCATATATTTT. This sequence encodes CASSSFLQGAGNTIYF.

This chain uses TRBV3-1 (or the pseudogene TRBV3-2) with TRBJ1-1, with D uncertain. The CDR3 has 13 amino acids. Trimming shortened V by 4 bases and J by 5 bases, and 11 bases separated the two germline ends. The V gene's germline CDR1 is LGHDT and CDR2 YNNKEL (reference sequence). DNA for the CDR3: TGTGCCAGCAGCCCTCCGGGGTTGACTGAAGCTTTCTTT. This sequence encodes CASSPPGLTEAFF.

The chain has TRBV12-3 or TRBV12-4 and TRBJ1-1, with TRBD1 matching over 8 bases. Trimming at V came to 5 bases and at J to 4 bases, leaving 0 bases not matched to a gene. This CDR3 has 12 amino acids. The DNA of the CDR3 is TGTGCCAGCAGTACAGGGGGCACTGAAGCTTTCTTT. Amino acids: CASSTGGTEAFF.

This rearrangement joins TRBV11-1 to TRBJ1-2; D unclear. This CDR3 is 14 amino acids long. V was trimmed by 5 bases and J by 0 bases, leaving 10 bases between them. Germline CDR1 reads SGHAT; CDR2 reads FQDESV (reference sequence). The CDR3 bases are TGTGCCAGCAGCCTACCTACAGCTAACTATGGCTACACCTTC. Translating it yields CASSLPTANYGYTF.

The chain recombines TRBV12-3 or TRBV12-4 with TRBJ2-1, with D perhaps matching TRBD1 (6 bases). V shed 9 bases and J shed 8 bases, with 14 bases lying between them. The CDR3 has 12 amino acids. CDR3 sequence (DNA): TGTGCCAGTGGGGGCGGTGGTTATGAGCAGTTCTTC. Translation: CASGGGGYEQFF.

The chain uses TRBV5-1 and TRBJ1-2, with 7 nucleotides matching TRBD1. CDR1 SGHRS and CDR2 YFSETQ come from the germline V gene. Germline trimming cut 0 bases from V and 6 bases from J; bases unmatched to any gene: 5. The CDR3 spans 14 residues. The CDR3 DNA reads as TGCGCCAGCAGCTTGGTTGATGACAGGGATGGCTACACCTTC. This encodes CASSLVDDRDGYTF.

The chain combines TRBV28 with TRBJ2-1; 12 bases are a match to TRBD2. With V trimmed by 3 bases and J by 8 bases, 11 bases remained unmatched. The CDR3 consists of 17 residues. CDR1 is MDHEN and CDR2 is SYDVKM in the germline V gene. The CDR3 region is CASSFTGTSGGIDEQFF. For the CDR3, the DNA is TGTGCCAGCAGTTTCACTGGCACTAGCGGGGGGATCGATGAGCAGTTCTTC.

The rearrangement uses TRBV6-5 and TRBJ2-7, with TRBD1 identical over 7 bases. V lost 7 bases and J lost 0; bases outside the gene matches: 6. The CDR3 consists of 14 residues. The germline V gene has CDR1 MNHEY and CDR2 SVGAGI. Here the CDR3 DNA reads TGTGCCAGCAAGGGGCAGGGGGACTCCTACGAGCAGTACTTC. It encodes CASKGQGDSYEQYF.

The V and J genes are TRBV11-3 and TRBJ2-2, with D perhaps matching TRBD1 (7 bases). V lost 5 bases and J 4 bases, leaving 14 bases between the germline ends. This CDR3 has 15 amino acids. CDR1 is SGHNT and CDR2 is YENEEA in the germline V gene. CDR3 sequence: CASSQGGRATGELFF. CDR3 DNA: TGTGCCAGCAGCCAGGGGGGCAGGGCCACCGGGGAGCTGTTTTTT.

On this clone itself: Compared with germline, one end of the junction differs, possibly owing to a read error. The CDR3 reads CASGQQTSGGYNEQFF. Here the CDR3 DNA reads TGCGCCAGCGGCCAACAGACTAGCGGGGGTTACAATGAGCAGTTCTTC. The chain is built from TRBV4-1 and TRBJ2-1; 12 nucleotides line up with TRBD2. From germline, CDR1 is MGHRA and CDR2 YSYEKL. This CDR3 comprises 16 residues.

This clone was counted once. The chain has TRBV11-2 and TRBJ2-7; D perhaps matches TRBD2 (5 bases). Trimming took off 1 base at V and 9 bases at J, with 7 bases between the two ends. The germline gives CDR1 SGHAT, CDR2 FQNNGV. The CDR3 contains 11 residues. In DNA form, the CDR3 reads TGTGCCAGCAGCTTAGGGACTTTGCAGTACTTC. Protein product: CASSLGTLQYF.

The chain recombines TRBV5-3 with TRBJ2-2; 7 bases match TRBD2. TRBV5-3 falls under the ORF class, with uncertain function. V was clipped by 3 bases and J by 5 bases; unmatched bases: 1. CDR3 length equals 13 residues. CDR3 loop: CARSWGLTGELFF. In nucleotides, the CDR3 is TGTGCCAGAAGCTGGGGACTAACCGGGGAGCTGTTTTTT.

This clone was picked up one time. J is TRBJ2-7 and V is TRBV10-1; a weak D match, TRBD2 (6 bases). The CDR3 has 15 amino acids. V lost 0 bases, J lost 2 bases, and 11 bases lay in between. Germline V gene data show CDR1 as WNHNN and CDR2 as SYGVQD (reference sequence). CDR3 nucleotide sequence: TGCGCCAGCAGTGAGTCGGGACTCAAAACCTACGAGCAGTACTTC. The encoded protein is CASSESGLKTYEQYF.

The chain links TRBV6-2 or TRBV6-3 to TRBJ2-3; a weak D match, TRBD1 (5 bases). V lost 0 bases to trimming and J lost 0 bases, with 10 bases between them. The germline CDR1 and CDR2 sequences are MNHEY and SVGEGT. The CDR3 contains 16 residues. The CDR3 reads CASSYSPTDSTDTQYF. The CDR3 DNA sequence: TGTGCCAGCAGTTACTCTCCGACAGACAGCACAGATACGCAGTATTTT.

The rearrangement uses TRBV7-6 and TRBJ2-1; TRBD1 matches at 9 bases. The V and J ends lost 4 bases and 6 bases, in that order; junction bases with no gene match: 10. Germline assignment: CDR1 SGHVS and CDR2 FNYEAQ. The CDR3 totals 16 residues. CDR3 protein: CASSYHGQGPFNEQFF. CDR3 DNA sequence: TGTGCCAGCAGCTATCACGGACAGGGGCCCTTCAATGAGCAGTTCTTC.

The rearrangement uses TRBV7-8 and TRBJ1-1; no clear D. CDR1 and CDR2 from the germline V gene are SGHVS and FQNEAQ. Trimming took off 5 bases at V and 4 bases at J, with 17 bases between the two ends. The CDR3 spans 15 residues. CDR3 nucleotides: TGTGCCAGCAGCACAATAAAGGCGTCGGGCACTGAAGCTTTCTTT. This translates into CASSTIKASGTEAFF.

The chain employs TRBV27 and TRBJ2-3; maybe TRBD2 (5 bases). Germline CDR1 is MNHEY and CDR2 is SMNVEV (reference sequence). V gave up 8 bases and J gave up 4 bases, with 10 bases separating them. This CDR3 has 12 residues. This CDR3 reads CASRLASDTQYF. As DNA, the CDR3 is TGTGCCAGCCGCCTAGCCTCAGATACGCAGTATTTT.

The chain is built from TRBV25-1 and TRBJ2-5; no clear D gene. Germline values: CDR1 MGHDK, CDR2 SYGVNS. Trimming shortened V by 3 bases and J by 5 bases, and 4 bases separated the two germline ends. The CDR3 covers 11 residues. The DNA for the CDR3 is TGTGCCAGCAGTGATTCGGAGACCCAGTACTTC. Translating gives CASSDSETQYF. Looking up the rest from reference TRBV25-1 and TRBJ2-5 gives the full variable domain: EADIYQTPRYLVIGTGKKITLECSQTMGHDKMYWYQQDPGMELHLIHYSYGVNSTEKGDLSSESTVSRIRTEHFPLTLESARPSHTSQYLCASSDSETQYFGPGTRLLVL.

This rearrangement joins TRBV5-4 to TRBJ1-1; the D gene is possibly TRBD1 (5 bases). The CDR3 loop spans 13 amino acids. CDR1 and CDR2 from the germline V gene are SGHNT and YYREEE (reference sequence). V gave up 5 bases and J gave up 4 bases, with 12 bases separating them. CDR3: CASSSIGGTEAFF. The CDR3 DNA reads as TGTGCCAGCAGTTCGATCGGGGGCACTGAAGCTTTCTTT.

The chain has TRBV5-1 and TRBJ2-7; 10 bases are a match to TRBD1. CDR1 and CDR2 (germline): SGHRS, YFSETQ. The V segment lost 5 bases and the J segment 4 bases; nucleotides outside the gene matches: 6. This CDR3 contains 14 residues. The CDR3 loop is CASRRDRGSYEQYF. The CDR3 nucleotides read TGCGCCAGCAGGCGGGACAGGGGATCGTACGAGCAGTACTTC.

The J gene is TRBJ2-7, the V gene TRBV10-3; D might be TRBD2 (5 bases). Germline loops: CDR1 ENHRY, CDR2 SYGVKD. The CDR3 spans 11 residues. Trimming stripped 7 bases from V and 5 bases from J, with 9 bases between. The CDR3 nucleotides are TGTGCCATCAATGGAGGCGACGAGCAGTACTTC. This translates into CAINGGDEQYF.